This TCR beta chain was sequenced for a study of beta chain features in type 1 diabetes. Study-wide results and caveats: Using cDNA template may skew counts toward highly expressing activated cells.

The CDR3 length is 13 residues. Trimming took off 8 bases at V and 4 bases at J, with 12 bases between the two ends. The germline CDR1 and CDR2 sequences are SNHLY and FYNNEI. It was via CD45RO/CCR7/CD25/CD127/CD95/CD27 that CD4+ naive, central memory, regulatory and stem cell-like memory cells were sorted. Sequencing targeted expressed TCRB transcripts, as all isolated RNA had been reverse transcribed. Assay: immunoSEQ multiplex PCR; the TCRdb copy retains only in-frame clones and omits some. The sample contains a few hundred thousand clones, approximately 31% of which appear only once. This clone was seen a handful of times. Antigen specificity is unknown.

The sequenced material came from naive CD4+ T cells from blood. The sequence was collected from a man younger than 35 in good health. The J gene is TRBJ2-1, the V gene TRBV2; perhaps TRBD1 as D (6 bases). CDR3 sequence: CASVSDRYNEQFF. The CDR3 bases are TGTGCCAGCGTATCTGACAGGTACAATGAGCAGTTCTTC.